The following is a TCR beta chain sequence with its context. This CDR3 is built from 16 residues. The germline gives CDR1 MNHEY, CDR2 SMNVEV (reference sequence). Trimming pared 1 base from V and 1 base from J, leaving 13 bases between. The data belong to a study of blood T cell repertoires in COVID-19. The repertoire was sequenced with immunoSEQ multiplex PCR; TCRdb's copy has only in-frame clones and lacks some. Seen here are under 130,000 clones, around 86% observed once, and the top ten hold 30% to 45%. The sequenced sample was peripheral blood. The source of this sequence is an older man with acute or convalescent COVID-19. V and J are TRBV27 and TRBJ1-1; D gene ambiguous. CDR3 bases: TGTGCCAGCAGTTTATTATCGGCGGCCAAGAACACTGAAGCTTTCTTT. Translating gives CASSLLSAAKNTEAFF.